The 30 T cell receptor beta chains given below trace back to one sample, sequenced in a study of T cell responses to AZD1222 COVID-19 vaccine. Measured with immunoSEQ multiplex PCR; TCRdb has only the in-frame clones, and not every one. The sample has 150,000 or so clones, about 91% seen once. Material: peripheral blood, obtained on day 0 of AZD1222 vaccination. The origin of the receptors is an adult in good health.

V is TRBV5-6 and J is TRBJ1-1; a possible D gene is TRBD1 (5 bases). V dropped 2 bases and J dropped 0 bases, with 17 bases sitting between them. This CDR3 is built from 17 residues. The V gene's germline CDR1 is SGHDT and CDR2 YYEEEE. Here the CDR3 reads CASSFLQGVFLNTEAFF. Here the CDR3 DNA reads TGTGCCAGCAGCTTTCTGCAGGGAGTTTTTTTGAACACTGAAGCTTTCTTT. Based on the CDR3 plus reference TRBV5-6 and TRBJ1-1, the full variable domain is DAGVTQSPTHLIKTRGQQVTLRCSPKSGHDTVSWYQQALGQGPQFIFQYYEEEERQRGNFPDRFSGHQFPNYSSELNVNALLLGDSALYLCASSFLQGVFLNTEAFFGQGTRLTVV.

The gene calls are TRBV18 and TRBJ1-5; D is possibly TRBD1 (5 bases). CDR1 KGHSH and CDR2 LQKENI come from the germline V gene. This CDR3 has 13 amino acids. V lost 2 bases to trimming and J lost 6 bases, with 8 bases between them. This CDR3 reads CASSPGGGQPQHF. The CDR3 coding sequence is TGTGCCAGCTCACCAGGGGGAGGTCAGCCCCAGCATTTT.

The chain carries TRBV27 and TRBJ2-1; D gene unclear. Per the germline V gene, CDR1 is MNHEY and CDR2 is SMNVEV (reference sequence). V was pared by 4 bases and J by 10 bases, with 14 bases between. CDR3 size: 13 residues. CDR3 residues: CASSSYAVGEQFF. In DNA, the CDR3 is TGTGCCAGCAGTTCCTACGCGGTCGGGGAGCAGTTCTTC.

CDR3 bases: TGTGCCAGCAGCCCCCGTCGCCAGGCACCAAACTATGGCTACACCTTC. Translation gives CASSPRRQAPNYGYTF. The chain has TRBV7-8 and TRBJ1-2, with D uncertain. Between the trimmed V and J ends, which lost 5 bases and 2 bases, there was a span of 18 bases. Per germline, CDR1 SGHVS and CDR2 FQNEAQ. The CDR3 runs to 16 residues.

The CDR3 region is CASSLMAYGGSSGNTIYF. CDR3 in DNA: TGTGCCAGCAGCTTAATGGCTTACGGCGGAAGCTCTGGAAACACCATATATTTT. The chain employs TRBV7-2 and TRBJ1-3; D gene unclear. Germline V gene sequence: CDR1 SGHTA, CDR2 FQGNSA. CDR3 length equals 18 residues. The V end was cut by 2 bases, the J end by 0 bases, with 17 bases between.

This clone was picked up a small number of times. The chain employs TRBV5-1 and TRBJ1-1; D unresolved. Trimming stripped 0 bases from V and 4 bases from J, with 13 bases between. The germline gives CDR1 SGHRS, CDR2 YFSETQ. The CDR3 has 15 amino acids. The CDR3 nucleotides read TGCGCCAGCAGCTTGGAAGGGTTGGTAAGCACTGAAGCTTTCTTT. Its translation is CASSLEGLVSTEAFF.

V usage is TRBV10-3 and J usage is TRBJ1-2, with 9 bases that match TRBD1. Losses at the gene ends were 6 bases for V and 4 bases for J; bases not matched to a gene: 12. CDR1 is ENHRY and CDR2 is SYGVKD in the germline V gene. The CDR3 consists of 16 residues. CDR3 loop: CAISEGTGSGGYGYTF. In DNA form, the CDR3 reads TGTGCCATCAGCGAAGGGACAGGGTCAGGGGGCTATGGCTACACCTTC.

This chain connects TRBV4-3 to TRBJ2-7; D perhaps matches TRBD1 (8 bases). Trimming pared 1 base from V and 2 bases from J, leaving 12 bases between. CDR1 LGHNA and CDR2 YSLEER come from the germline V gene. The CDR3 has 15 residues. DNA of the CDR3: TGCGCCAGCAGCCAAGGACAGGGGACTACCTACGAGCAGTACTTC. Protein: CASSQGQGTTYEQYF.

The V and J genes are TRBV27 and TRBJ1-2; 7 bases fit TRBD1. Germline V lookup: CDR1 MNHEY, CDR2 SMNVEV (reference sequence). V lost 3 bases, J lost 7 bases, and 8 bases stayed unmatched. The CDR3 extends over 14 amino acids. CDR3 residues: CASSFTGARGGYTF. The CDR3 region has the DNA TGTGCCAGCAGTTTTACAGGGGCGAGGGGTGGCTACACCTTC.

V is TRBV7-3 and J is TRBJ2-3; 7 bases map to TRBD1. The CDR3 is 14 amino acids. V lost 5 bases and J lost 4; bases outside the gene matches: 6. Germline CDR1 SGHTA, CDR2 FQGTGA. CDR3 DNA: TGTGCCAGCAGCCATAGACAGGGTCCAGATACGCAGTATTTT. Translation: CASSHRQGPDTQYF.

The J gene is TRBJ2-1, the V gene TRBV7-3, with D perhaps TRBD2 (6 bases). The V and J ends lost 4 bases and 0 bases respectively, with 19 bases between them. Germline assignment: CDR1 SGHTA and CDR2 FQGTGA. The CDR3 loop spans 18 amino acids. CDR3 region: CASSSSSSALSSYNEQFF. The CDR3 nucleotides are TGTGCCAGCAGCTCAAGCTCTAGCGCGTTAAGCTCCTACAATGAGCAGTTCTTC.

CDR3 bases: TGTGCCAGCAGCCAAGCCCAGGGAGGCACTGAAGCTTTCTTT. This translates into CASSQAQGGTEAFF. The genes are TRBV4-2 and TRBJ1-1, with D possibly TRBD1 on 5 matching bases. Trimming cost V 1 base and J 4 bases, with 10 bases left between them. This CDR3 has 14 amino acids. Germline CDR1 and CDR2: LGHNA and YNFKEQ.

The V and J genes are TRBV15 and TRBJ2-3, with TRBD1 identical over 10 bases. The V and J ends lost 5 bases and 0 bases, in that order; junction bases with no gene match: 2. Per germline, CDR1 LNHNV and CDR2 YYDKDF (reference sequence). The CDR3 loop spans 15 amino acids. The CDR3 DNA reads TGTGCCACCAGCCTGGACAGGGGGAGCACAGATACGCAGTATTTT. It codes for CATSLDRGSTDTQYF.

The rearrangement links TRBV25-1 to TRBJ1-1; the match to TRBD1 covers 12 bases. Germline-derived CDR1 and CDR2 are MGHDK and SYGVNS. CDR3 length equals 16 residues. The ends lost 1 base at V and 3 bases at J; junction bases unmatched: 3. CDR3 residues: CASSEWGQGADTEAFF. DNA of the CDR3: TGTGCCAGCAGTGAATGGGGACAGGGGGCCGACACTGAAGCTTTCTTT.

The V and J genes are TRBV12-3 or TRBV12-4 and TRBJ1-4; D not certain. Trimming pared 6 bases from V and 7 bases from J, leaving 6 bases between. The CDR3 loop spans 11 amino acids. The CDR3 nucleotides read TGTGCCAGCAGCAACGGTGAAAAACTGTTTTTT. It codes for CASSNGEKLFF.

The chain is built from TRBV28 and TRBJ1-1; D call uncertain. Trimming took off 8 bases at V and 4 bases at J, with 11 bases between the two ends. The germline gives CDR1 MDHEN, CDR2 SYDVKM. CDR3 length equals 12 residues. DNA for the CDR3: TGTGCCAGCCGTGGAGGGTTCACTGAAGCTTTCTTT. This translates into CASRGGFTEAFF.

The rearrangement joins TRBV30 to TRBJ1-3; a possible D gene is TRBD1 (5 bases). The CDR3 spans 13 residues. V lost 8 bases and J 0 bases, leaving 11 bases between the germline ends. Germline assignment: CDR1 GTSNPN and CDR2 SVGIG (reference sequence). CDR3 in DNA: TGTGCCGGGGACGGCGACTCTGGAAACACCATATATTTT. Amino acid sequence: CAGDGDSGNTIYF.

J is TRBJ1-2 and V is TRBV28; TRBD1 aligns across 7 bases. CDR3 length: 14 residues. V was pared by 6 bases and J by 6 bases, with 10 bases of the junction left unmatched. CDR1 is MDHEN and CDR2 is SYDVKM in the germline V gene. The CDR3 coding sequence is TGTGCCAGCAGACAGGGGACTGACTACAATGGCTACACCTTC. This encodes CASRQGTDYNGYTF.

This rearrangement joins TRBV12-3 or TRBV12-4 to TRBJ1-1; 7 bases fit TRBD1. Trimming took 5 bases from V and 4 from J; bases not matched to a gene: 1. The length of the CDR3 is 12 residues. The CDR3, as DNA: TGTGCCAGCAGTCGACAGGGCACTGAAGCTTTCTTT. This encodes CASSRQGTEAFF.

The J gene is TRBJ2-2, the V gene TRBV12-5; 8 bases are a match to TRBD1. The CDR3 has 15 amino acids. Trimming cost V 7 bases and J 5 bases; bases outside gene matches: 9. The V gene's germline CDR1 is LGHNT and CDR2 FRNRAP. The CDR3 here is CASAFLTGGTGELFF. The CDR3 DNA is TGTGCTAGTGCCTTTCTCACAGGGGGGACCGGGGAGCTGTTTTTT.

V and J are TRBV19 and TRBJ2-1; tentative D call: TRBD1 (5 bases). V lost 3 bases and J 6 bases, leaving 18 bases between the germline ends. CDR1 LNHDA and CDR2 SQIVND come from the germline V gene (reference sequence). This CDR3 has 16 amino acids. This CDR3 reads CASSMGSVGPTNEQFF. Written as DNA, the CDR3 is TGTGCCAGTAGTATGGGGTCCGTGGGGCCCACCAATGAGCAGTTCTTC.

The gene calls are TRBV28 and TRBJ1-4, with TRBD1 matching over 9 bases. The ends lost 5 bases at V and 8 bases at J; junction bases unmatched: 12. Germline V gene data show CDR1 as MDHEN and CDR2 as SYDVKM. This CDR3 has 16 residues. In DNA, the CDR3 is TGTGCCAGCAGTGCCCTCGGGACAGGGACCCTCGAAAAACTGTTTTTT. Encoded protein: CASSALGTGTLEKLFF.

This chain joins TRBV9 and TRBJ1-1; a possible D gene is TRBD1 (6 bases). Germline V gene sequence: CDR1 SGDLS, CDR2 YYNGEE. This CDR3 contains 14 residues. V lost 5 bases and J lost 1, with 12 bases in between. CDR3 nucleotide sequence: TGTGCCAGCAGTTACAGGACAGAGAACACTGAAGCTTTCTTT. It translates to CASSYRTENTEAFF. Using reference TRBV9 and TRBJ1-1 for the parts outside the CDR3, the full variable domain is DSGVTQTPKHLITATGQRVTLRCSPRSGDLSVYWYQQSLDQGLQFLIQYYNGEERAKGNILERFSAQQFPDLHSELNLSSLELGDSALYFCASSYRTENTEAFFGQGTRLTVV.

The chain recombines TRBV9 with TRBJ1-6; TRBD1 aligns across 7 bases. Trimming took 0 bases from V and 7 from J; bases not matched to a gene: 7. The germline V gene encodes CDR1 SGDLS and CDR2 YYNGEE. The CDR3 has 16 amino acids. CDR3 DNA: TGTGCCAGCAGCGTAGGTGACAGGGCGGGCAATTCACCCCTCCACTTT. This codes for CASSVGDRAGNSPLHF.

The chain recombines TRBV5-6 with TRBJ1-1; D gene unclear. Germline V gives CDR1 SGHDT, CDR2 YYEEEE. The CDR3 spans 16 residues. Trimming took off 4 bases at V and 1 base at J, with 17 bases between the two ends. Written as DNA, the CDR3 is TGTGCCAGCAGCGGCCCCACCGGGCCTCCGAACACTGAAGCTTTCTTT. Its translation is CASSGPTGPPNTEAFF.

The rearrangement joins TRBV5-1 to TRBJ2-1; no definite D call. V lost 0 bases, J lost 0 bases, and 10 bases lay in between. This CDR3 spans 16 amino acids. The V gene's germline CDR1 is SGHRS and CDR2 YFSETQ. This CDR3 is CASSLAGPGSYNEQFF. The CDR3 DNA sequence: TGCGCCAGCAGCTTGGCGGGCCCAGGCTCCTACAATGAGCAGTTCTTC.

The CDR3 reads CATSDSSGTGVYNEQFF. DNA for the CDR3: TGTGCCACCAGTGATTCCTCGGGGACAGGGGTTTACAATGAGCAGTTCTTC. The rearrangement uses TRBV24-1 and TRBJ2-1, with 10 positions matching TRBD1. The CDR3 loop spans 17 amino acids. V lost 2 bases, J lost 4 bases, and 7 bases stayed unmatched. Per germline, CDR1 KGHDR and CDR2 SFDVKD.

This chain links TRBV19 with TRBJ2-3; the D call may be TRBD1 or TRBD2 (5 bases each). Deletions cut 10 bases from V and 2 bases from J, with 13 bases between. There are 13 residues in the CDR3. Germline V lookup: CDR1 LNHDA, CDR2 SQIVND (reference sequence). In nucleotides, the CDR3 is TGTGCCACCGTCGAGGGGAACACAGATACGCAGTATTTT. Translation: CATVEGNTDTQYF.

The DNA of the CDR3 is TGTGCCAGCAGTTTTGACAGTTTCTCTGGAAACACCATATATTTT. This sequence encodes CASSFDSFSGNTIYF. The chain recombines TRBV25-1 with TRBJ1-3, with a tentative D call TRBD1 (5 bases). Trimming shortened V by 5 bases and J by 0 bases, and 11 bases separated the two germline ends. CDR1 MGHDK and CDR2 SYGVNS come from the germline V gene. The CDR3 length is 15 residues.

The rearrangement joins TRBV3-1 (or the pseudogene TRBV3-2) to TRBJ1-1; TRBD1 is a possible D gene (5 bases). V was shortened by 4 bases and J by 5 bases, with 14 bases between the two germline ends. From germline, CDR1 is LGHDT and CDR2 YNNKEL (reference sequence). CDR3 length: 14 amino acids. The CDR3 region is CASSLHHEGTEAFF. CDR3 nucleotides: TGTGCCAGCAGCCTTCACCATGAGGGGACTGAAGCTTTCTTT.